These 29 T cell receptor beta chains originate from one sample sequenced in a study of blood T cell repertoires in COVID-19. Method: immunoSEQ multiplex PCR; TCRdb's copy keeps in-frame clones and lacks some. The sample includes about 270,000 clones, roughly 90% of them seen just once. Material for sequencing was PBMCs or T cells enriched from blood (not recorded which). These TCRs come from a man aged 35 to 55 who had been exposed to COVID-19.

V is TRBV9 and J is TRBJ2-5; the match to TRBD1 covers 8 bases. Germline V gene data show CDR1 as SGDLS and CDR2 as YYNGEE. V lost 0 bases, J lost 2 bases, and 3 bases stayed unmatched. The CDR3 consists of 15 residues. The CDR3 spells CASSVVTGVQETQYF. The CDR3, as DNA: TGTGCCAGCAGCGTAGTGACAGGGGTACAAGAGACCCAGTACTTC.

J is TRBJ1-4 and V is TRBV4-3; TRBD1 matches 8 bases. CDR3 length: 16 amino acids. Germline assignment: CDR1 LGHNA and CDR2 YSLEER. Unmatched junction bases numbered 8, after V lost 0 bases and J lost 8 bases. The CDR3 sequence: CASSQDSGGAGEKLFF. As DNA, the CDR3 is TGCGCCAGCAGCCAAGATTCAGGGGGCGCCGGGGAAAAACTGTTTTTT.

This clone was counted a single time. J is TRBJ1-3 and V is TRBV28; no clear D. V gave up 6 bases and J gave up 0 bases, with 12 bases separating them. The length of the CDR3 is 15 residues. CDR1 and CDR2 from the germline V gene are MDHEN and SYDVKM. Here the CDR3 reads CASSLGPSSGNTIYF. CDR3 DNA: TGTGCCAGCAGCCTTGGGCCGAGCTCTGGAAACACCATATATTTT.

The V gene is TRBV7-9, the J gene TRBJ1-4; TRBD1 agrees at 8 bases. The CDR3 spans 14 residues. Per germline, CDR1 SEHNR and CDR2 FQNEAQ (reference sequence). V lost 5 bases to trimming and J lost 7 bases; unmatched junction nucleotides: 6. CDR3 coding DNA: TGTGCCAGCAGCCTCGGGACAGGTTTTGAAAAACTGTTTTTT. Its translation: CASSLGTGFEKLFF. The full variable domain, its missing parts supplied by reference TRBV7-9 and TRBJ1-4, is DTGVSQNPRHKITKRGQNVTFRCDPISEHNRLYWYRQTLGQGPEFLTYFQNEAQLEKSRLLSDRFSAERPKGSFSTLEIQRTEQGDSAMYLCASSLGTGFEKLFFGSGTQLSVL.

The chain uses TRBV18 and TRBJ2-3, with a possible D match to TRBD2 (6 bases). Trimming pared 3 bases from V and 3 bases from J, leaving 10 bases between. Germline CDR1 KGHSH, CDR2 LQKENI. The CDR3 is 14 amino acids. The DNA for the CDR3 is TGTGCCAGCTCACCCCGTCTAGCGACAGATACGCAGTATTTT. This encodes CASSPRLATDTQYF. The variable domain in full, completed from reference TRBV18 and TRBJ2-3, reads NAGVMQNPRHLVRRRGQEARLRCSPMKGHSHVYWYRQLPEEGLKFMVYLQKENIIDESGMPKERFSAEFPKEGPSILRIQQVVRGDSAAYFCASSPRLATDTQYFGPGTRLTVL.

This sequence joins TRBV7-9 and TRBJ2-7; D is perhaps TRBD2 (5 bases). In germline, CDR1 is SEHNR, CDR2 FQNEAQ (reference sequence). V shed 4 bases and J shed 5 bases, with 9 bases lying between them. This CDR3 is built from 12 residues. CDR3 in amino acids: CASSYGSDEQYF. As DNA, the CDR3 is TGTGCCAGCAGCTACGGTAGCGACGAGCAGTACTTC.

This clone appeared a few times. The CDR3 DNA follows: TGTGCCAGCAGCACGGGACTCCTATACGAGCAGTACTTC. This gives the protein CASSTGLLYEQYF. This chain uses TRBV7-6 with TRBJ2-7; D may be TRBD2 (6 bases). Germline lookup yields CDR1 SGHVS and CDR2 FNYEAQ. V shed 5 bases and J shed 4 bases, with 12 bases lying between them. There are 13 residues in the CDR3. Combining the CDR3 with reference TRBV7-6 and TRBJ2-7 gives the whole variable domain GAGVSQSPRYKVTKRGQDVALRCDPISGHVSLYWYRQALGQGPEFLTYFNYEAQQDKSGLPNDRFSAERPEGSISTLTIQRTEQRDSAMYRCASSTGLLYEQYFGPGTRLTVT.

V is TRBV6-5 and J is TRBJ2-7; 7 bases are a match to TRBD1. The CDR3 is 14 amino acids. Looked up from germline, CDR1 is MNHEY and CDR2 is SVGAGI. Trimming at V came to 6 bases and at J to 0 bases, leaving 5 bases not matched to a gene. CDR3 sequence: CASRRQGISYEQYF. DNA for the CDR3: TGTGCCAGCAGGCGACAGGGTATCTCCTACGAGCAGTACTTC.

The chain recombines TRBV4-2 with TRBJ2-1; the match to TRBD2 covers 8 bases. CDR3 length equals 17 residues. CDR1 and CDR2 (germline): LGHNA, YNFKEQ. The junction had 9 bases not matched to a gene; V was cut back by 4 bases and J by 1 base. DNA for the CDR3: TGTGCCAGCAGCCGAGGACTAGCTTTTGGATCCTACAATGAGCAGTTCTTC. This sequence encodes CASSRGLAFGSYNEQFF.

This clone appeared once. CDR3 bases: TGTGCCAGTAGTATCGGTGTCGGGTCAGGACTAGCCAAAAACATTCAGTACTTC. It specifies CASSIGVGSGLAKNIQYF. This chain uses TRBV19 with TRBJ2-4, with D perhaps matching TRBD2 (5 bases). Germline CDR1 LNHDA, CDR2 SQIVND (reference sequence). V shed 3 bases and J shed 0 bases, with 18 bases lying between them. The CDR3 extends over 18 amino acids.

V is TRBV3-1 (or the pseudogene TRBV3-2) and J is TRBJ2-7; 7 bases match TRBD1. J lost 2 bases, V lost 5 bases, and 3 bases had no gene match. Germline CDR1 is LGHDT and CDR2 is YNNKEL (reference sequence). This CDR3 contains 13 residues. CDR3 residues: CASSDRAAYEQYF. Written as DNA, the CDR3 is TGTGCCAGCAGCGACAGGGCCGCCTACGAGCAGTACTTC.

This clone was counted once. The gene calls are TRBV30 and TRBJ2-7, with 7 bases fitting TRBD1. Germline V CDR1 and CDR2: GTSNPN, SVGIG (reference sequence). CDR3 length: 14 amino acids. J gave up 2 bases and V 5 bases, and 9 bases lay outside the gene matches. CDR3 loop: CAWARGRGTYEQYF. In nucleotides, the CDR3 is TGTGCCTGGGCACGTGGCAGGGGGACCTACGAGCAGTACTTC.

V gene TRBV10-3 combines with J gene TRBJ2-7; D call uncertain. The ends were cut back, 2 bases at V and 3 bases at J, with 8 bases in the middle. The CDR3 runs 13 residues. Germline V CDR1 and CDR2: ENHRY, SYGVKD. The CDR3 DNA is TGTGCCATCAGTGAGGTAACATTCTACGAGCAGTACTTC. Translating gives CAISEVTFYEQYF.

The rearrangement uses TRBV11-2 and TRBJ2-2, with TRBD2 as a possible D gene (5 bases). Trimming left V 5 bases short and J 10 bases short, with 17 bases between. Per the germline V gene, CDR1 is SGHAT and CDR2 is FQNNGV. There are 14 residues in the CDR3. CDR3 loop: CASSPFQTSSELFF. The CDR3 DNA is TGTGCCAGCAGCCCCTTTCAAACTAGTTCGGAGCTGTTTTTT.

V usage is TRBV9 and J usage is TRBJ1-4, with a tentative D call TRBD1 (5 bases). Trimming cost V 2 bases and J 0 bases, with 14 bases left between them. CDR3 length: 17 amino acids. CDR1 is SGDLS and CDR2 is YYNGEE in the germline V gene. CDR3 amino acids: CASSVLGGRATNEKLFF. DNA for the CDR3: TGTGCCAGCAGCGTTTTGGGGGGTAGGGCAACTAATGAAAAACTGTTTTTT.

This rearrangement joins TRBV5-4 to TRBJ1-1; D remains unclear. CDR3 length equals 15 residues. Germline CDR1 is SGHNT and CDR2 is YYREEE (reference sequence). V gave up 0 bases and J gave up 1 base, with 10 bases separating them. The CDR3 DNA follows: TGTGCCAGCAGCTTGGGTGATGGGAGGAACACTGAAGCTTTCTTT. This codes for CASSLGDGRNTEAFF.

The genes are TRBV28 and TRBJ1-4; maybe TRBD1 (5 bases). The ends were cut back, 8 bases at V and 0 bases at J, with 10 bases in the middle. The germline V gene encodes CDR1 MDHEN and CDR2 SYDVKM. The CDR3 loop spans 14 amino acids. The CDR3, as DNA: TGTGCCAGCGGGGGGGGAGCAACTAATGAAAAACTGTTTTTT. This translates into CASGGGATNEKLFF.

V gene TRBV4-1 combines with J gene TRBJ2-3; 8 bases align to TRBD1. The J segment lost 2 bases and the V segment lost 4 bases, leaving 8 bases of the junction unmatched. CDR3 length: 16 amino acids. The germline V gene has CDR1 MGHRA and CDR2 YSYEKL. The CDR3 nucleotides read TGCGCCAGCAGCCTCCCCGACAGGGGAGACACAGATACGCAGTATTTT. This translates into CASSLPDRGDTDTQYF.

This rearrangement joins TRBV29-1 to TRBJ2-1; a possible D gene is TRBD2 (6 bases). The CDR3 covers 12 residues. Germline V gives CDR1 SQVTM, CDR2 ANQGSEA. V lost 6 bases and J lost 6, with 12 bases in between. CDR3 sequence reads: CSVTWDSNEQFF. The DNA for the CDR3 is TGCAGCGTGACATGGGACTCCAATGAGCAGTTCTTC.

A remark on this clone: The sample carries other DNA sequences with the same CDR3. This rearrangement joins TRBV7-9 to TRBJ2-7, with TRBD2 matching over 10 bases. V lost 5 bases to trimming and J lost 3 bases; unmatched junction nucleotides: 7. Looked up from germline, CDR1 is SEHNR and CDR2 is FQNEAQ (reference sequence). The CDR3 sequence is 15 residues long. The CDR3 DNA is TGTGCCAGCAGCCCGACGGGACTAGCGATCTACGAGCAGTACTTC. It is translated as CASSPTGLAIYEQYF.

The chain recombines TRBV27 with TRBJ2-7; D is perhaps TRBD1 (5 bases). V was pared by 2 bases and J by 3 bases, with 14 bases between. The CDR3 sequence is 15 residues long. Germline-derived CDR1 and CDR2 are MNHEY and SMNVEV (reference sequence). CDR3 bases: TGTGCCAGCAGTTTAACCGCAGGGAACCTCTACGAGCAGTACTTC. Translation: CASSLTAGNLYEQYF.

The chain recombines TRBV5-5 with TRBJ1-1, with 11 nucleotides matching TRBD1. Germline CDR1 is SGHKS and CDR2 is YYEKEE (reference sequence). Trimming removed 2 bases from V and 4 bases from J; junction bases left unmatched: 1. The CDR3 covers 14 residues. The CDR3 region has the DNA TGTGCCAGCAGCTTTGGGACAGGGGGCACTGAAGCTTTCTTT. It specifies CASSFGTGGTEAFF.

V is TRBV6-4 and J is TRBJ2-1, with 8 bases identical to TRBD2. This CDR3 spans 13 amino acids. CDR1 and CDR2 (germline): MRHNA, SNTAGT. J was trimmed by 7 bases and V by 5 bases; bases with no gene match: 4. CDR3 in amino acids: CASSTGLENEQFF. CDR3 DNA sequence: TGTGCCAGCAGTACGGGACTAGAGAATGAGCAGTTCTTC.

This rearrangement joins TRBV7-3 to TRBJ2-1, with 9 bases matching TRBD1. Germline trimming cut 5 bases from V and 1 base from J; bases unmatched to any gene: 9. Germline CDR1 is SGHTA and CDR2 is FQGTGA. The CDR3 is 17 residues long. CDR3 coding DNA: TGTGCCAGCAGCCGCCTAGGGACAGGGCATTCCTACAATGAGCAGTTCTTC. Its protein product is CASSRLGTGHSYNEQFF.

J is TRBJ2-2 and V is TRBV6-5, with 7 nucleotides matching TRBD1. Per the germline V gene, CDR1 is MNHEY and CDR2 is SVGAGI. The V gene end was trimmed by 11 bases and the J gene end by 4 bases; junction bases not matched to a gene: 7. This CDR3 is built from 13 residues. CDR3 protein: CAGPGQTTGELFF. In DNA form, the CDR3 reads TGTGCCGGTCCGGGACAGACCACCGGGGAGCTGTTTTTT.

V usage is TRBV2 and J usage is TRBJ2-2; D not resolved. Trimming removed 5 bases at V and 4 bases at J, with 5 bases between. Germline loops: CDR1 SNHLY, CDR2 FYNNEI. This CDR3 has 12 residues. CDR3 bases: TGTGCCAGCAGTCTCGGCACCGGGGAGCTGTTTTTT. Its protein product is CASSLGTGELFF.

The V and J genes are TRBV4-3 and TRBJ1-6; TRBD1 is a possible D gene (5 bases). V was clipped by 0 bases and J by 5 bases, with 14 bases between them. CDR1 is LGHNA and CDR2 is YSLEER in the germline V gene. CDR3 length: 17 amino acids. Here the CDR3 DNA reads TGCGCCAGCAGCCAAGAGACGCAGGGTGGGAATAATTCACCCCTCCACTTT. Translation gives CASSQETQGGNNSPLHF.

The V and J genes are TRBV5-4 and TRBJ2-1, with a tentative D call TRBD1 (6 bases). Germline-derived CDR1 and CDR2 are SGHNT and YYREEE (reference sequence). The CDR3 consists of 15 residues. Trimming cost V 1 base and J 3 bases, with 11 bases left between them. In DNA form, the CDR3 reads TGTGCCAGCAGCTTGTCCGCAGGGGACTACAATGAGCAGTTCTTC. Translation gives CASSLSAGDYNEQFF.

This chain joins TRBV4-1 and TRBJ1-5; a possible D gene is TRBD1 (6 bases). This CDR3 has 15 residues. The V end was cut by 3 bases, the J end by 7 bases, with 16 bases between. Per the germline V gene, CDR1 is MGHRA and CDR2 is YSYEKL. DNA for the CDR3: TGCGCCAGCAGCCAGACCCGAGGGCAGGGGCAGCCCCAGCATTTT. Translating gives CASSQTRGQGQPQHF.